This T cell receptor (beta chain) was obtained from a study of blood T cells in healthy people across ages. Study-level results: TCR beta diversity, measured per million T cells, fell in a roughly linear way with age. Those diversity estimates obtained from one million T cells were thought to be underestimates.

Combining a sample-barcoded 5' primer with a J-beta primer mix, a second PCR ran for about 6 to 11 cycles. MiXCR was run by TCRdb on the 5' RACE reads, yielding one entry per CDR3 protein. The repertoire includes 550,000 to 800,000 distinct CDR3 sequences, approximately 31% of them detected once, and over 15% sits in the top ten. Per sample, at least 6 micrograms of total RNA were extracted. Looked up from germline, CDR1 is SNHLY and CDR2 is FYNNEI. The V gene lost 8 bases and the J gene lost 11 bases, with 21 bases spanning the gap. The CDR3 totals 13 residues. Only a few counts were recorded for this clonotype. Its cognate antigen is unknown.

V usage is TRBV2 and J usage is TRBJ2-5; either TRBD1 or TRBD2 may supply D (5 bases each). Sequences were obtained from blood. The receptor comes from a woman aged 80 or over in good health. CDR3 sequence (DNA): TGTGCCAGCCTTTTCGGGACGGCTACACAGCAGTACTTC. Amino acids: CASLFGTATQQYF. Looking up the rest from reference TRBV2 and TRBJ2-5 gives the full variable domain: EPEVTQTPSHQVTQMGQEVILRCVPISNHLYFYWYRQILGQKVEFLVSFYNNEISEKSEIFDDQFSVERPDGSNFTLKIRSTKLEDSAMYFCASLFGTATQQYFGPGTRLLVL.